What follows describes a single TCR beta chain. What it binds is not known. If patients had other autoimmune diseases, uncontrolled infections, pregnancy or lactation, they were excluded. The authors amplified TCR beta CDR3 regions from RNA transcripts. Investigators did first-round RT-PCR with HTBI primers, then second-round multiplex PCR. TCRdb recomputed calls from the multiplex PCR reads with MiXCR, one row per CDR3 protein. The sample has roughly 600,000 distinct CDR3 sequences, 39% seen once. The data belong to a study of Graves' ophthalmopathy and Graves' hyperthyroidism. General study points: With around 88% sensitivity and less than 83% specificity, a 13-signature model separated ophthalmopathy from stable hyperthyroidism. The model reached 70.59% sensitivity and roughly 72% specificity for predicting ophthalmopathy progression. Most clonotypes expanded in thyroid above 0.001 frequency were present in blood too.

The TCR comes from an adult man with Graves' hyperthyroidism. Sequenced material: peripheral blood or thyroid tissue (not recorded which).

This CDR3 reads CASSRGQGSEKLFF. The DNA of the CDR3 is TGTGCCAGCAGTAGGGGACAGGGGAGTGAAAAACTGTTTTTT. The chain carries TRBV6-5 and TRBJ1-4, with 10 positions matching TRBD1. The germline V gene encodes CDR1 MNHEY and CDR2 SVGAGI. The CDR3 is 14 amino acids. Trimming took 5 bases from V and 7 from J; bases not matched to a gene: 4.